The entry below describes one T cell receptor beta chain. Surgery without prior neoadjuvant therapy was the treatment of the selected pancreatic ductal adenocarcinoma patients. These data are taken from a study of T cells in pancreatic ductal adenocarcinoma. Looked up from germline, CDR1 is SGHTA and CDR2 is FQGNSA. V lost 3 bases and J 7 bases, leaving 15 bases between the germline ends. The CDR3 totals 14 residues. The method was immunoSEQ multiplex PCR; TCRdb's version includes in-frame clones alone and lacks a portion of them. The data hold roughly 100,000 clones, with roughly 96% observed a single time.

Sequencing input: PBMCs. The chain employs TRBV7-2 and TRBJ1-2; perhaps TRBD1 as D (6 bases). This sequence originates from a human donor with pancreatic ductal adenocarcinoma. CDR3 sequence: CASSFFTGQGGYTF. CDR3 DNA: TGTGCCAGCAGCTTTTTCACAGGGCAGGGTGGCTACACCTTC.